The sequence of this T cell receptor (beta chain) was determined in a study of T cell repertoires in cytomegalovirus infection. TCRdb used MiXCR to reprocess the reads, holding one entry per CDR3 protein. The data hold hundreds of thousands of distinct CDR3 sequences, with about 33% observed a single time. CDR3 length: 15 residues. The ends were cut back, 8 bases at V and 1 base at J, with 18 bases in the middle. Germline V gene lookup returns CDR1 MNHEY and CDR2 SVGEGT. With respect to this clonotype: The target antigen is unknown.

This clonotype was sampled from a human donor in good health (CMV status not recorded). Some clones in this sample may be carry-over from other donors' samples. The material was cultured PBMCs, obtained from culture after CMV antigen stimulation. This sequence joins TRBV6-2 or TRBV6-3 and TRBJ2-7; D is possibly TRBD2 (5 bases). CDR3 sequence (DNA): TGTGCCAGCTCTAGGACGGAGGCCTCGTCCTACGAGCAGTACTTC. Translating it yields CASSRTEASSYEQYF.